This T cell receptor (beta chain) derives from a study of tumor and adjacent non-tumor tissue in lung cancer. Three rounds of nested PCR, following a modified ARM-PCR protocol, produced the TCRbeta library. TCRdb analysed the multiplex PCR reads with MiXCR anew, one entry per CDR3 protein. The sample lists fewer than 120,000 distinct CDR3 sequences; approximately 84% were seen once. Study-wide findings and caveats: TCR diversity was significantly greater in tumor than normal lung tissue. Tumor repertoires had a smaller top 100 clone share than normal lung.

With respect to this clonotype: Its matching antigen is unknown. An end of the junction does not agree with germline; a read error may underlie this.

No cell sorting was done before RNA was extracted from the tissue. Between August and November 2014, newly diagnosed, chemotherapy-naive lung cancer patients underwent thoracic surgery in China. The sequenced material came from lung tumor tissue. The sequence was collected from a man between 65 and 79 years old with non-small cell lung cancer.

The DNA for the CDR3 is TGTGCCGGCAGCCTGGACAGTCGGTCCGGAGAGCTGTTTTTT. It codes for CAGSLDSRSGELFF. V is TRBV11-2 and J is TRBJ2-2; D possibly corresponds to TRBD1 (6 bases). This CDR3 contains 14 residues. Germline V gives CDR1 SGHAT, CDR2 FQNNGV.